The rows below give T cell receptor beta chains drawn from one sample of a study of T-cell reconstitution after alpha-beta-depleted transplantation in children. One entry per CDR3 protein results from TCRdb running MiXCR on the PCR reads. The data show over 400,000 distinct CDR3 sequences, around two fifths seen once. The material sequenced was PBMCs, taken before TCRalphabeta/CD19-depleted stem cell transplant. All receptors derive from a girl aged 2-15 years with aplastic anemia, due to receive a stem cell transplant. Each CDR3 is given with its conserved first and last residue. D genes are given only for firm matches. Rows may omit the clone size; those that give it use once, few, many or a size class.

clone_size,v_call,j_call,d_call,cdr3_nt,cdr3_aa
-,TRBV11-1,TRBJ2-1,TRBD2,TGTGCCAGCAGCTTAACTAGCGGGAGGGCCTGGAGCTACAATGAGCAGTTCTTC,CASSLTSGRAWSYNEQFF
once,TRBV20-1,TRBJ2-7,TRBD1,TGCAGTGCCAACGACAGGGGGTACGAGCAGTACTTC,CSANDRGYEQYF
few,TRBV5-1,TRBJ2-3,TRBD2,TGCGCCAGCAGCTTGTCGCGGGAGAGGACAGATACGCAGTATTTT,CASSLSRERTDTQYF
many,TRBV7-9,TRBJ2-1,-,TGTGCCAGCAGCTTATCGGAAATCTCAAGCAATGAGCAGTTCTTC,CASSLSEISSNEQFF
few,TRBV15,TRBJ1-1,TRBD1,TGTGCCACCAGCAGAGACAGGGGGGTTGGCGCTGAAGCTTTCTTT,CATSRDRGVGAEAFF
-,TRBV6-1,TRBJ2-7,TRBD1,TGTGCCAGCAGTGGGACCGGACAGGGGTCCTACGAGCAGTACTTC,CASSGTGQGSYEQYF
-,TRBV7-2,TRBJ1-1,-,TGTGCCAGCAGCGCCATGACAGGTGGGAACACTGAAGCTTTCTTT,CASSAMTGGNTEAFF
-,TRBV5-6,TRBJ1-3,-,TGTGCCAGCAGCGTGTGGGAAATTGGAAACACCATATATTTT,CASSVWEIGNTIYF
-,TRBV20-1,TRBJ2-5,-,TGCAGTGTTCAGGGGCGGGAGACCCAGTACTTC,CSVQGRETQYF
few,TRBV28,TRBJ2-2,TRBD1,TGTGCCAGCAGTGACAGGGTTTGGGCCGGGGAGCTGTTTTTT,CASSDRVWAGELFF
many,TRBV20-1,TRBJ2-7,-,TGCAGTGCTAGAGATCTCATAACCTACGAGCAGTACTTC,CSARDLITYEQYF
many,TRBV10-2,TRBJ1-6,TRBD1,TGCGCCAGCTCGGACAGGGGAAATTCACCCCTCCACTTT,CASSDRGNSPLHF
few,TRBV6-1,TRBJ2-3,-,TGTGCCAGCAGTGAAGCGGAGACGTTCACAGATACGCAGTATTTT,CASSEAETFTDTQYF
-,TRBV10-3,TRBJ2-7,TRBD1,TGTGCCATCAGTGAGTCATCGCGGGACAGGGTTCACTTC,CAISESSRDRVHF
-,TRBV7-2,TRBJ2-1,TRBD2,TGTGCCAGCAGCCAAAGCGGGAGGGCCGGGGGTGAGCAGTTCTTC,CASSQSGRAGGEQFF
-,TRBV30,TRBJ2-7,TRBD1,TGTGCCTGGAGTGATGGGACAGGGGATCGCGAGCAGTACTTC,CAWSDGTGDREQYF
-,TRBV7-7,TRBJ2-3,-,TGTGCTAGCAGTTCTATACCCACAGATACGCAGTATTTT,CASSSIPTDTQYF
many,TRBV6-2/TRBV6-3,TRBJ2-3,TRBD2,TGTGCCAGCAGTTGGATCCGGCTAGCGGCAGATACGCAGTATTTT,CASSWIRLAADTQYF
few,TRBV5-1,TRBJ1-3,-,TGCGCCAGCAGCACGGACAGTTACTCTGGAAACACCATATATTTT,CASSTDSYSGNTIYF
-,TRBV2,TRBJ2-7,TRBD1,TGTGCCAGCAGTCAACAGGGGGAGTACTACGAGCAGTACTTC,CASSQQGEYYEQYF
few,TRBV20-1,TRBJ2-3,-,TGCAGTGCTAGAGACTTGGGGGGCGGAACAGATACGCAGTATTTT,CSARDLGGGTDTQYF
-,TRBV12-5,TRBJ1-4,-,TGTGCTAGTGGTTCAGGGCCCGCCGAATGGCTACTGGATGAAAAACTGTTTTTT,CASGSGPAEWLLDEKLFF
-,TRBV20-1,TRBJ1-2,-,TGCAGTGCCACACAGTCGTCTGGGGTAGAGGGTGGCTACACCTTC,CSATQSSGVEGGYTF
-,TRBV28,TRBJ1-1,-,TGTGCCAGCGGCGACACGAACACTGAAGCTTTCTTT,CASGDTNTEAFF
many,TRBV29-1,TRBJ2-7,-,TGCAGCGTTGAAGATACGGGTTACGAGCAGTACTTC,CSVEDTGYEQYF
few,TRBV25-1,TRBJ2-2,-,TGTGCCAGCAGTGCCCCAGGGGACAACACCGGGGAGCTGTTTTTT,CASSAPGDNTGELFF
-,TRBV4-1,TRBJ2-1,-,TGCGCCAGCAGCCAAGATCAAGGCCGGAGCTCCTACAATGAGCAGTTCTTC,CASSQDQGRSSYNEQFF
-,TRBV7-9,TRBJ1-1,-,TGTGCCAGCAGCCTGTTGCAGGGGAACACTGAAGCTTTCTTT,CASSLLQGNTEAFF
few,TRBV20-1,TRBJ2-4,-,TGCAGTGCTAGCGATCTCGGGGCCAAAAACATTCAGTACTTC,CSASDLGAKNIQYF